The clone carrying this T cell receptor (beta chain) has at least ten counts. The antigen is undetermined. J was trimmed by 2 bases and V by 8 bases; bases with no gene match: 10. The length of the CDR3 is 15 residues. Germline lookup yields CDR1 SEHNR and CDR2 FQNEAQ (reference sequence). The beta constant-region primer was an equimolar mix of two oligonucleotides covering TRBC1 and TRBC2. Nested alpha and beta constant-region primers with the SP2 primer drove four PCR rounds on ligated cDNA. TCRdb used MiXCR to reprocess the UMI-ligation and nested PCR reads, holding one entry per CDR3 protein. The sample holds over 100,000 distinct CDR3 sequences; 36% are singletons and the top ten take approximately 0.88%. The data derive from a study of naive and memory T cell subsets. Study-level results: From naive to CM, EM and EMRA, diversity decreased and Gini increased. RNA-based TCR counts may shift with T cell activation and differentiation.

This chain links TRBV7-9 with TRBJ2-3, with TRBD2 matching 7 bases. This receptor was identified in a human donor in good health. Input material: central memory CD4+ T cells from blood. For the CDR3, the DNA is TGTGCCAGCCGCCCGTGGCTAGCGGACACAGATACGCAGTATTTT. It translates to CASRPWLADTDTQYF.